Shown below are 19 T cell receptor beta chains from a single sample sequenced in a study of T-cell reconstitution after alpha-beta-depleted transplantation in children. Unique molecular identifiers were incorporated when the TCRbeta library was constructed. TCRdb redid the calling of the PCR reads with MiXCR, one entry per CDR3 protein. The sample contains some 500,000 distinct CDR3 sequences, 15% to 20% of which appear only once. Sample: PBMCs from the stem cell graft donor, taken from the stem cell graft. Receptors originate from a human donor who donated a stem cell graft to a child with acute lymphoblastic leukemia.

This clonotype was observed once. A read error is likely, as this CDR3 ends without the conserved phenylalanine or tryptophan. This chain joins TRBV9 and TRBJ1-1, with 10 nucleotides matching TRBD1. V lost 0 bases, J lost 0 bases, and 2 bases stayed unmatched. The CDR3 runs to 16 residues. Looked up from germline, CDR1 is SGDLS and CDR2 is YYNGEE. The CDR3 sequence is CASSVGTGGMNTEAFL. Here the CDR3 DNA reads TGTGCCAGCAGCGTAGGGACAGGGGGGATGAACACTGAAGCTTTCTTG.

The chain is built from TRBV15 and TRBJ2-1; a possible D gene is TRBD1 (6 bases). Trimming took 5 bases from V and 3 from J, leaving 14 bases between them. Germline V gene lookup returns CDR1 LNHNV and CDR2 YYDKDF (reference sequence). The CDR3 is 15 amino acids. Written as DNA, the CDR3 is TGTGCCACCAGCGGCGCATCAGGGGACTACAATGAGCAGTTCTTC. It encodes CATSGASGDYNEQFF.

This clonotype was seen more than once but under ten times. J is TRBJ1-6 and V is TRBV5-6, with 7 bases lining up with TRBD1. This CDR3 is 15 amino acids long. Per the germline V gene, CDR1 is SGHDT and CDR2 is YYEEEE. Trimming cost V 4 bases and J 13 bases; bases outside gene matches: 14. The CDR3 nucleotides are TGTGCCAGCAGCCTGGTAGGAGGGGGCCCTGTCCCCCTCCACTTT. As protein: CASSLVGGGPVPLHF.

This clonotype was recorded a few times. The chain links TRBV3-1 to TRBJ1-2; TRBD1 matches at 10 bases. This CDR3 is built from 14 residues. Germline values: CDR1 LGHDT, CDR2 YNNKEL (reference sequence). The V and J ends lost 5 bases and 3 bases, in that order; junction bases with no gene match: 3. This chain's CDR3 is CASSDRGRHYGYTF. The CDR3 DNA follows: TGTGCCAGCAGCGACAGGGGGCGGCACTATGGCTACACCTTC.

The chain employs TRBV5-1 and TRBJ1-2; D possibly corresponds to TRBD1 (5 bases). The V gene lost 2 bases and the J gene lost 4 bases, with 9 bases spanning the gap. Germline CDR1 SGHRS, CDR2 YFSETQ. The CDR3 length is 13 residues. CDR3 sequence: CASSFTGVYGYTF. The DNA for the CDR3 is TGCGCCAGCAGCTTTACAGGCGTCTATGGCTACACCTTC. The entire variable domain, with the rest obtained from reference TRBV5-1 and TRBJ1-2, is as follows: KAGVTQTPRYLIKTRGQQVTLSCSPISGHRSVSWYQQTPGQGLQFLFEYFSETQRNKGNFPGRFSGRQFSNSRSEMNVSTLELGDSALYLCASSFTGVYGYTFGSGTRLTVV.

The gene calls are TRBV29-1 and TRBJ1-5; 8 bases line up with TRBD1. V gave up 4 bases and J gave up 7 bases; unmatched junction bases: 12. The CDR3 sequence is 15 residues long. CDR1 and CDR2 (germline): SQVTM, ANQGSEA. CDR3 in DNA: TGCAGCGTTGTGTGGACAGGGTTTTTCGAACAGCCCCAGCATTTT. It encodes CSVVWTGFFEQPQHF.

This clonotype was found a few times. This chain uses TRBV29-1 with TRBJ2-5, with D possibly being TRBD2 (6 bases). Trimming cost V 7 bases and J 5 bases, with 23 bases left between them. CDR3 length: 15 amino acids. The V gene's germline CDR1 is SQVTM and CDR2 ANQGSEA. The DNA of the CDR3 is TGCAGCGCCCCCCAATCCCCAGGGAGCGGGGAGACCCAGTACTTC. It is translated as CSAPQSPGSGETQYF.

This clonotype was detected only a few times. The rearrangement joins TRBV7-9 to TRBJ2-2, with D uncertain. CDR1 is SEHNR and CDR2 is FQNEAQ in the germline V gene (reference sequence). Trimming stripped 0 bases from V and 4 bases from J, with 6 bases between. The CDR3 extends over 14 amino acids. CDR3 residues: CASSLASSTGELFF. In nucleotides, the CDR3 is TGTGCCAGCAGCTTAGCTTCAAGCACCGGGGAGCTGTTTTTT.

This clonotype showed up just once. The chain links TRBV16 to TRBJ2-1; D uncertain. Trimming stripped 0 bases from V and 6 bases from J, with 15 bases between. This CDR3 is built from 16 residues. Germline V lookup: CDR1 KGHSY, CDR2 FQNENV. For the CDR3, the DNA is TGTGCCAGCAGCCAATCAGCGTTCCCTCGGGTCAATGAGCAGTTCTTC. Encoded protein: CASSQSAFPRVNEQFF.

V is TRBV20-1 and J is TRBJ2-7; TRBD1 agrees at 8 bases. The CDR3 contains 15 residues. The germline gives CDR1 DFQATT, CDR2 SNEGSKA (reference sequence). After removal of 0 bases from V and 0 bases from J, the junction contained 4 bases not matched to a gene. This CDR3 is CSARDRQGNSYEQYF. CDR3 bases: TGCAGTGCTAGAGACCGACAGGGGAACTCCTACGAGCAGTACTTC.

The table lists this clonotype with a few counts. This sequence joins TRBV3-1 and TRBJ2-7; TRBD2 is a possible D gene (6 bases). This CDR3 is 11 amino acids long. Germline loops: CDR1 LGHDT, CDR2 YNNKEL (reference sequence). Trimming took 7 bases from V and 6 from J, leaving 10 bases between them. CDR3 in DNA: TGTGCCAGCAAGCAGGGACTCGAGCAGTACTTC. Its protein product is CASKQGLEQYF.

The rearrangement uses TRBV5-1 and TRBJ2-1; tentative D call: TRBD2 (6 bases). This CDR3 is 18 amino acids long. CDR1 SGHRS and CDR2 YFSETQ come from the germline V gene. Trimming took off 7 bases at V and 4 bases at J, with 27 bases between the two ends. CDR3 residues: CASSRGIVAESLYNEQFF. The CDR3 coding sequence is TGCGCCAGCTCCCGGGGTATTGTAGCGGAATCCTTATACAATGAGCAGTTCTTC. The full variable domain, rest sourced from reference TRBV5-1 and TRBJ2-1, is KAGVTQTPRYLIKTRGQQVTLSCSPISGHRSVSWYQQTPGQGLQFLFEYFSETQRNKGNFPGRFSGRQFSNSRSEMNVSTLELGDSALYLCASSRGIVAESLYNEQFFGPGTRLTVL.

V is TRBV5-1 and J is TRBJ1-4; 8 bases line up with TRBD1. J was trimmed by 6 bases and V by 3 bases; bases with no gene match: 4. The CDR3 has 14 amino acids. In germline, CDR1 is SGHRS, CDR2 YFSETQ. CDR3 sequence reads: CASSSQGEDEKLFF. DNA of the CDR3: TGCGCCAGCAGCTCACAGGGGGAGGATGAAAAACTGTTTTTT. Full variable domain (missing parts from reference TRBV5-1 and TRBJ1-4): KAGVTQTPRYLIKTRGQQVTLSCSPISGHRSVSWYQQTPGQGLQFLFEYFSETQRNKGNFPGRFSGRQFSNSRSEMNVSTLELGDSALYLCASSSQGEDEKLFFGSGTQLSVL.

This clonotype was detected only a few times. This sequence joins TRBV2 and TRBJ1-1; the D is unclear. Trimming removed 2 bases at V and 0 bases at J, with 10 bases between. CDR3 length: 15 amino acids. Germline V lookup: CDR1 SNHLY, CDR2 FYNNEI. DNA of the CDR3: TGTGCCAGCAGTGAATTTCCAGGAGTGAACACTGAAGCTTTCTTT. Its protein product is CASSEFPGVNTEAFF.

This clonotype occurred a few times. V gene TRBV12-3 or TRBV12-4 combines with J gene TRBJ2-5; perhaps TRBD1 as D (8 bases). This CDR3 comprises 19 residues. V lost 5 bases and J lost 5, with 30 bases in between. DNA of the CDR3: TGTGCCAGCAGTCCAGTCAGGGGACTATCGACAGGGGAAGGGGAGACCCAGTACTTC. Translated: CASSPVRGLSTGEGETQYF.

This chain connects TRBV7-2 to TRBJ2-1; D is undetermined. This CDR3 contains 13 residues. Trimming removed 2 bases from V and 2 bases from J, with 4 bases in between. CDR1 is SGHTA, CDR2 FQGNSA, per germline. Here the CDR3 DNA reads TGTGCCAGCAGCTTACCCACCTACAATGAGCAGTTCTTC. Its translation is CASSLPTYNEQFF.

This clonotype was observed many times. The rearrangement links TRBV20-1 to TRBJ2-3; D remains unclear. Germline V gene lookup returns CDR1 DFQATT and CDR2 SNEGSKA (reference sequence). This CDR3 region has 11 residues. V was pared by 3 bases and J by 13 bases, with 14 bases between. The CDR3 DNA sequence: TGCAGTGCTAGGGCCTCCGCCCCGGAGTATTTT. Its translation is CSARASAPEYF.

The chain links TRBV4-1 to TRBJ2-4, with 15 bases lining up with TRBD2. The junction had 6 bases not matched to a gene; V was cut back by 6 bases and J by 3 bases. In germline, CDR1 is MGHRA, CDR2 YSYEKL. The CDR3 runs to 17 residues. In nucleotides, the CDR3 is TGCGCCAGCAGGGGACTAGCGGGAGGCGCTGGCAAAAACATTCAGTACTTC. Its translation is CASRGLAGGAGKNIQYF.

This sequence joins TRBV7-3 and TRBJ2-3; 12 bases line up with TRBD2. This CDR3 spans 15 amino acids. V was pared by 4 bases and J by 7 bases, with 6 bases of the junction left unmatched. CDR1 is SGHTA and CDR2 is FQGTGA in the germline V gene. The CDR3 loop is CASSSGTSGRNTQYF. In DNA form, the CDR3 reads TGTGCCAGCAGCTCGGGGACTAGCGGGCGGAATACGCAGTATTTT.